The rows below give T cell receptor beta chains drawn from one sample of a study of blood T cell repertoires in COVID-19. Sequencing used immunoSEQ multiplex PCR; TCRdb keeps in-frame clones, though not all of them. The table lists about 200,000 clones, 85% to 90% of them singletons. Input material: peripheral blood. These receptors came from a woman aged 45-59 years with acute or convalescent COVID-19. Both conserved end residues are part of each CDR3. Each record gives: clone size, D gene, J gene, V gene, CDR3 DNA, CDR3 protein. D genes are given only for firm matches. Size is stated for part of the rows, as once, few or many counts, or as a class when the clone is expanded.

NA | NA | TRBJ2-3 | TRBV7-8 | TGTGCCAGCAGCCACTACACAGATACGCAGTATTTT | CASSHYTDTQYF
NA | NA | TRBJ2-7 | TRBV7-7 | TGTGCCAGCAGCTTAGAGGTTAGCTTCTCCTACGAGCAGTACTTC | CASSLEVSFSYEQYF
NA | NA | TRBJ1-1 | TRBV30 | TGTGCCTGGAGTCGGAACACTGAAGCTTTCTTT | CAWSRNTEAFF
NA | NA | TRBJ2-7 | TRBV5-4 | TGTGCCAGCAGCTCTGGGGCAACAAGCTCCTACGAGCAGTACTTC | CASSSGATSSYEQYF
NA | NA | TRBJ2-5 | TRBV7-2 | TGTGCCAGCAGCTTAAGGGGCAAGACCCAGTACTTC | CASSLRGKTQYF
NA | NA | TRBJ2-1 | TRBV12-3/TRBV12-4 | TGTGCCAGCAGTGGAGAGGTAAATGAGCAGTTCTTC | CASSGEVNEQFF
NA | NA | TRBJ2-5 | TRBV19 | TGTGCCAGTAGTATTTTGGCTAGCGTCGAGACCCAGTACTTC | CASSILASVETQYF
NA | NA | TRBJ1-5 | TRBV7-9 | TGTGCCAGCAGGGGAACAGGAGATCAGCCCCAGCATTTT | CASRGTGDQPQHF
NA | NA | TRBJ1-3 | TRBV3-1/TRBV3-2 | TGTGCCAGCAGTCAAGATTTCAGCTCCAGGGGAAACACCATATATTTT | CASSQDFSSRGNTIYF
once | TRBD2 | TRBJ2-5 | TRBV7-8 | TGTGCCAGCAGCTCCCGTGAGACTAGCGGGAGATTGGGCCAGTACTTC | CASSSRETSGRLGQYF
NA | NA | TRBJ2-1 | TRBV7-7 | TGTGCCAGCAGCCCAGAGACTCCGAATGAGCAGTTCTTC | CASSPETPNEQFF
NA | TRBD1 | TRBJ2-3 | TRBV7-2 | TGTGCCAGCAGCTTAGGACAGGGGTGGGATACGCAGTATTTT | CASSLGQGWDTQYF
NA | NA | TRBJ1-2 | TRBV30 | TGTGCCTGGAGCCAAGGGCAGGGCGGAGGCTACACCTTC | CAWSQGQGGGYTF
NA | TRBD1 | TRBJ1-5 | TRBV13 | TGTGCCAGCAGCCTCGGGACAGGGGGCGGGCGGCAGCCCCAGCATTTT | CASSLGTGGGRQPQHF
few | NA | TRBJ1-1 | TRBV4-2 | TGTGCCAGCAGCCGAGACGTGGGGGGGGGCACTGAAGCTTTCTTT | CASSRDVGGGTEAFF
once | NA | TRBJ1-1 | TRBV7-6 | TGTGCCAGCAGCCCTAGGTTGGGCACTGAAGCTTTCTTT | CASSPRLGTEAFF
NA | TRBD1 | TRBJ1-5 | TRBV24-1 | TGTGCCACCAGTGCCGGGGACAGGGGAGATCAGCCCCAGCATTTT | CATSAGDRGDQPQHF
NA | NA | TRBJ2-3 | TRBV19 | TGTGCCAGTAGTCGCCAGGGCGTGGATACGCAGTATTTT | CASSRQGVDTQYF
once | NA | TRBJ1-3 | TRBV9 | TGTGCCAGCAGCGCGGAGGGTGGGAACTCTGGAAACACCATATATTTT | CASSAEGGNSGNTIYF
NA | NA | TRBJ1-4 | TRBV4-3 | TGCGCCAGCAGCCTGAGAGGGCACACCAGAAATGAAAAACTGTTTTTT | CASSLRGHTRNEKLFF
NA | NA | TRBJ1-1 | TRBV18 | TGTGCCAGCGCGATTGGGGGAGGAGACACTGAAGCTTTCTTT | CASAIGGGDTEAFF
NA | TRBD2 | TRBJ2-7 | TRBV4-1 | TGCGCCAGCAGCCGAGGACTAGCGGGCGTTTCCTACGAGCAGTACTTC | CASSRGLAGVSYEQYF
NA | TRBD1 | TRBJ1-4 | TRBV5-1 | TGCGCCAGCAGCTCGGGACAGGGTAACGAAAAACTGTTTTTT | CASSSGQGNEKLFF
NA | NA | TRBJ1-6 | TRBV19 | TGTGCCAGTCAGCAACCACAGGGCAATTCACCCCTCCACTTT | CASQQPQGNSPLHF
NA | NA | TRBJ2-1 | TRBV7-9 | TGTGCCAGCAGCTTCTCCCCCAATGAGCAGTTCTTC | CASSFSPNEQFF
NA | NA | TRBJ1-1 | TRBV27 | TGTGCCAGCAGTTCACCAGACTTGAAGGCTTTCTTT | CASSSPDLKAFF
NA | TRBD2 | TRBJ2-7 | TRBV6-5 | TGTGCCAGCAGTTACTCGATGTGGACTAGCGGCTACGAGCAGTACTTC | CASSYSMWTSGYEQYF
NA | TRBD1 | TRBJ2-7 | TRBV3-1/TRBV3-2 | TGTGCCAGGGAATGGGAAATGGGGACAGGGAATTCCTACGAGCAGTACTTC | CAREWEMGTGNSYEQYF
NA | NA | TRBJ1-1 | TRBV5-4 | TGTGCCAGCAGCTTGGCGGATCGGGACACTGAAGCTTTCTTT | CASSLADRDTEAFF
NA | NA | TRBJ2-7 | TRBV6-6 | TGTGCCAGCAGGAGATCGGACAGTCCTTACGAGCAGTACTTC | CASRRSDSPYEQYF
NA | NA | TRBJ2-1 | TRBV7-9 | TGTGCCAGCAGCTCCGGAGGGCAGGGAGCCTCCAATGAGCAGTTCTTC | CASSSGGQGASNEQFF
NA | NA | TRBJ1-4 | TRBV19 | TGTGCCAGTAGTACCGAGATGGAGACAGCTAATGAAAAACTGTTTTTT | CASSTEMETANEKLFF
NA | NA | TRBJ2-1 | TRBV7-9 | TGTGCCAGCAGCGTCCCTCTCGGCGCGGACAATGAGCAGTTCTTC | CASSVPLGADNEQFF
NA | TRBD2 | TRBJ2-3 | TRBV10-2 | TGCGCCAGCAGCTGGACTAGCGGGAGGAGTAGCACAGATACGCAGTATTTT | CASSWTSGRSSTDTQYF
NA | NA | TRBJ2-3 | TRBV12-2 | TGTGCAAGTCGCCCCGGGACTAACACAGATACGCAGTATTTT | CASRPGTNTDTQYF
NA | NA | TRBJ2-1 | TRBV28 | TGTGCCAGCAGTTTTGGGGGCTGGAATGAGCAGTTCTTC | CASSFGGWNEQFF
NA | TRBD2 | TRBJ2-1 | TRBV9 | TGTGCCAGCAGCGCAGGACTAGCGGGGGTCCCTTACAATGAGCAGTTCTTC | CASSAGLAGVPYNEQFF
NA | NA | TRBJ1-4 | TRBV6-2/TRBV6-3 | TGTGCCAGCAGTTACCCGACAGGAGGAAATGAAAAACTGTTTTTT | CASSYPTGGNEKLFF
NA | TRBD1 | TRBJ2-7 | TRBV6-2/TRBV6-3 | TGTGCCAGCAGTTACCCCGGGACAGGGTCCTACGAGCAGTACTTC | CASSYPGTGSYEQYF
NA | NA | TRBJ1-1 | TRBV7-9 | TGTGCCAGCAGCTTTAGACAGAACACTGAAGCTTTCTTT | CASSFRQNTEAFF
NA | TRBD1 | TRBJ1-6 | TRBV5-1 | TGCGCCAGCAGCTTGTCATCTAGTACCGGGACAGAGAATTCACCCCTCCACTTT | CASSLSSSTGTENSPLHF
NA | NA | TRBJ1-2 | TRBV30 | TGTGCCTGGAGTGTACGGGAGGGCTGGGGCTACACCTTC | CAWSVREGWGYTF
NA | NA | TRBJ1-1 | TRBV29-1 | TGCAGCGTCGCCGCTAGTCTTCGGGATAAAGCTTTCTTT | CSVAASLRDKAFF
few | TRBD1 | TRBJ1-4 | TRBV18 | TGTGCCAGCTCACCGCGGGACAGGGGGGATGAAAAACTGTTTTTT | CASSPRDRGDEKLFF
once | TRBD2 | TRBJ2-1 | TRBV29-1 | TGCAGCGTATATAGCGGGAGGGCCCCAAATGAGCAGTTCTTC | CSVYSGRAPNEQFF
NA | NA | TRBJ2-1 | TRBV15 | TGTGCCACCAGCAGAGTACCTAGCTCCTACAATGAGCAGTTCTTC | CATSRVPSSYNEQFF
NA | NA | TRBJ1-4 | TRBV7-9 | TGTGCCAGCAGCTCCCCCGGGACACGGGAAAAACTGTTTTTT | CASSSPGTREKLFF
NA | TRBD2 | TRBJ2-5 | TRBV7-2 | TGTGCCAGCAGCATTTTAGCGGGCCAAGAGACCCAGTACTTC | CASSILAGQETQYF
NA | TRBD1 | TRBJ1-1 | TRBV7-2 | TGTGCCAGCAGGTTAGACAGGGAAGACACTGAAGCTTTCTTT | CASRLDREDTEAFF
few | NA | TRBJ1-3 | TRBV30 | TGTGCCTGGAGTTTCGGGGACTCTGGAAACACCATATATTTT | CAWSFGDSGNTIYF
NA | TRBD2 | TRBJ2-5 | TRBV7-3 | TGTGCCAGCAGCTTAGGCTCCCCAACTAGCGGGGGGGCAAAGACCCAGTACTTC | CASSLGSPTSGGAKTQYF
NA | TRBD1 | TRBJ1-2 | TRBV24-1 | TGTGCCACCAGTGACGGGACAGGGGGAGGGGATGGCTACACCTTC | CATSDGTGGGDGYTF
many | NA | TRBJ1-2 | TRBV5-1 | TGCGCCAGCAGCTGGGACAAATCCTATGGCTACACCTTC | CASSWDKSYGYTF
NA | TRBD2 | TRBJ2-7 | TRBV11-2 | TGTGCCAGCAGCGCGAGACTAGCGGCCTACGAGCAGTACTTC | CASSARLAAYEQYF